This T cell receptor (beta chain) stems from a study of blood T cell repertoires in COVID-19. At the level of the study: Researchers got acute and convalescent COVID-19 samples from the United States, Italy and Spain. Sample material is recorded as cDNA or gDNA derived from T cells, B-cell-depleted T cells, or PBMCs.

Original methodology: By means of reference gene primer amplification, nucleated cell counts were estimated. TCRdb's copy holds only in-frame clones and misses some; the assay was immunoSEQ multiplex PCR. That table is the source of V, J and clone size, and D and trimming were worked out from the DNA. The sample lists approximately 250,000 clones; 75% to 85% were seen once. The Seattle patients joined while their infection was active and were tracked longitudinally afterward. The receptor was isolated from a man aged 50 to 60 with COVID-19, enrolled during active disease. Sequencing was done on a sample of peripheral blood.

The CDR3, as DNA: TGCGCCAGCACCGGGGTACCCACAGATACGCAGTATTTT. Amino acid sequence: CASTGVPTDTQYF. This chain links TRBV5-1 with TRBJ2-3, with D maybe TRBD2 (5 bases). Deletions cut 6 bases from V and 2 bases from J, with 10 bases between. Germline-derived CDR1 and CDR2 are SGHRS and YFSETQ. CDR3 length equals 13 residues. The whole variable domain, remainder taken from reference TRBV5-1 and TRBJ2-3, is KAGVTQTPRYLIKTRGQQVTLSCSPISGHRSVSWYQQTPGQGLQFLFEYFSETQRNKGNFPGRFSGRQFSNSRSEMNVSTLELGDSALYLCASTGVPTDTQYFGPGTRLTVL.